These T cell receptor beta chains were read from a single sample in a study of radiation and T cells in renal cell carcinoma. Some clones are missing from TCRdb's copy, which holds only in-frame ones; the method was immunoSEQ multiplex PCR. Counted here are roughly 100,000 clones, more than 65% occurring once; the ten biggest clones make up approximately 7.3%. Sample: blood, taken from a patient whose treatment included radiotherapy and nephrectomy. The receptors originated from a man in his 60s with renal cell carcinoma. CDR3s include the opening cysteine and the closing phenylalanine or tryptophan. Each record gives: CDR3 DNA, CDR3 protein, J gene, V gene, clone size, D gene. The D gene is left open where the match is weak. Expanded clones are given a class, and other clones once, few, many or no size at all.

cdr3_nt: TGTGCCAGTAGCACAGGGGTAAGGGAGACCCAGTACTTC
cdr3_aa: CASSTGVRETQYF
j_call: TRBJ2-5
v_call: TRBV19
clone_size: .
d_call: TRBD1

cdr3_nt: TGCGCCAGCAGCCAAGAGCGGGCTAGCGGGAGGGAGGGCACAGATACGCAGTATTTT
cdr3_aa: CASSQERASGREGTDTQYF
j_call: TRBJ2-3
v_call: TRBV4-3
clone_size: .
d_call: TRBD2

cdr3_nt: TGTGCCAGCAGTCTCGGTCCGGCGGGGGGGTCCTATAATTCACCCCTCCACTTT
cdr3_aa: CASSLGPAGGSYNSPLHF
j_call: TRBJ1-6
v_call: TRBV25-1
clone_size: once
d_call: .

cdr3_nt: TGCGCCAGCAGCTTGGAGAGTACCGGGGAGCTGTTTTTT
cdr3_aa: CASSLESTGELFF
j_call: TRBJ2-2
v_call: TRBV5-1
clone_size: .
d_call: .

cdr3_nt: TGCGCCAGCAGCTCGACCAGTGTTTTCACCGGGGAGCTGTTTTTT
cdr3_aa: CASSSTSVFTGELFF
j_call: TRBJ2-2
v_call: TRBV5-1
clone_size: .
d_call: .

cdr3_nt: TGTGCCAGCAGTTCGGGACGGAACTACGAGCAGTACTTC
cdr3_aa: CASSSGRNYEQYF
j_call: TRBJ2-7
v_call: TRBV6-5
clone_size: many
d_call: .

cdr3_nt: TGTGCCAGCAGCCCGTTGATTGGGGAAGAGACCCAGTACTTC
cdr3_aa: CASSPLIGEETQYF
j_call: TRBJ2-5
v_call: TRBV6-1
clone_size: .
d_call: .

cdr3_nt: TGTGCCAGCACTAGGGGGCTGAGGGATACTGAAGCTTTCTTT
cdr3_aa: CASTRGLRDTEAFF
j_call: TRBJ1-1
v_call: TRBV28
clone_size: .
d_call: TRBD1

cdr3_nt: TGTGCCAGCAGCTTAGACCCTTCTAGGACCGGGGAGCTGTTTTTT
cdr3_aa: CASSLDPSRTGELFF
j_call: TRBJ2-2
v_call: TRBV11-3
clone_size: few
d_call: .

cdr3_nt: TGTGCCACCAGCACGGACACAGTCTATGGCTACACCTTC
cdr3_aa: CATSTDTVYGYTF
j_call: TRBJ1-2
v_call: TRBV15
clone_size: .
d_call: .

cdr3_nt: TGTGCCACACAGGGGCTACCTGGAAACACCATATATTTT
cdr3_aa: CATQGLPGNTIYF
j_call: TRBJ1-3
v_call: TRBV6-1
clone_size: few
d_call: TRBD1

cdr3_nt: TGTGCCAGCAGTCCAGCAATAGCGGGAGTGGACGAGCAGTACTTC
cdr3_aa: CASSPAIAGVDEQYF
j_call: TRBJ2-7
v_call: TRBV28
clone_size: once
d_call: TRBD2

cdr3_nt: TGTGCCACCAGCAGACAGGGTGGGAACTACGAGCAGTACTTC
cdr3_aa: CATSRQGGNYEQYF
j_call: TRBJ2-7
v_call: TRBV15
clone_size: .
d_call: .

cdr3_nt: TGTGCCGGCCGGACTAGCGGGAGGGTAGATACGCAGTATTTT
cdr3_aa: CAGRTSGRVDTQYF
j_call: TRBJ2-3
v_call: TRBV6-1
clone_size: .
d_call: TRBD2

cdr3_nt: TGTGCCAGCAGCGCAGCTTTATTCTATGGCTACACCTTC
cdr3_aa: CASSAALFYGYTF
j_call: TRBJ1-2
v_call: TRBV6-5
clone_size: .
d_call: .

cdr3_nt: TGTGCCAGCAGCTTAGGAGATACTGAAGCTTTCTTT
cdr3_aa: CASSLGDTEAFF
j_call: TRBJ1-1
v_call: TRBV11-2
clone_size: .
d_call: .

cdr3_nt: TGCGCCAGCAGCACCAGACAGGGGGGTGAAGCTTTCTTT
cdr3_aa: CASSTRQGGEAFF
j_call: TRBJ1-1
v_call: TRBV5-1
clone_size: few
d_call: TRBD1

cdr3_nt: TGTGCCAGCAGTGCCCGGTGGGGACAGGGGAACACTGAAGCTTTCTTT
cdr3_aa: CASSARWGQGNTEAFF
j_call: TRBJ1-1
v_call: TRBV2
clone_size: many
d_call: TRBD1

cdr3_nt: TGTGCCAGCAGCGTAGTGCGGGAGTGGACCGGGGAGCTGTTTTTT
cdr3_aa: CASSVVREWTGELFF
j_call: TRBJ2-2
v_call: TRBV9
clone_size: .
d_call: TRBD2

cdr3_nt: TGTGCCAGCAGTGAACTAGCGGGAGTAAATGAGCAGTTCTTC
cdr3_aa: CASSELAGVNEQFF
j_call: TRBJ2-1
v_call: TRBV2
clone_size: .
d_call: TRBD2

cdr3_nt: TGCGCCAGCAGCCAACGGACTAGCGGGACGACGAACACCGGGGAGCTGTTTTTT
cdr3_aa: CASSQRTSGTTNTGELFF
j_call: TRBJ2-2
v_call: TRBV4-1
clone_size: .
d_call: TRBD2

cdr3_nt: TGCAGCGTTGCTCCGCCGCATAGTGAAGCTTTCTTT
cdr3_aa: CSVAPPHSEAFF
j_call: TRBJ1-1
v_call: TRBV29-1
clone_size: .
d_call: .

cdr3_nt: TGCGCCAGCAGCCAAGCTGATAGGGGTAGCGAGCAGTACTTC
cdr3_aa: CASSQADRGSEQYF
j_call: TRBJ2-7
v_call: TRBV4-3
clone_size: few
d_call: .

cdr3_nt: TGTGCCAGCAGTTACTTACAGGGGGCTAACTATGGCTACACCTTC
cdr3_aa: CASSYLQGANYGYTF
j_call: TRBJ1-2
v_call: TRBV6-6
clone_size: once
d_call: TRBD1

cdr3_nt: TGTGCCAGCAGTTTTGGGCAGGGCCTTAATCAGCCCCAGCATTTT
cdr3_aa: CASSFGQGLNQPQHF
j_call: TRBJ1-5
v_call: TRBV28
clone_size: once
d_call: .

cdr3_nt: TGTGCCAGCAGCCCTGGTAGAGGGGGACTCACAGATACGCAGTATTTT
cdr3_aa: CASSPGRGGLTDTQYF
j_call: TRBJ2-3
v_call: TRBV11-2
clone_size: once
d_call: .